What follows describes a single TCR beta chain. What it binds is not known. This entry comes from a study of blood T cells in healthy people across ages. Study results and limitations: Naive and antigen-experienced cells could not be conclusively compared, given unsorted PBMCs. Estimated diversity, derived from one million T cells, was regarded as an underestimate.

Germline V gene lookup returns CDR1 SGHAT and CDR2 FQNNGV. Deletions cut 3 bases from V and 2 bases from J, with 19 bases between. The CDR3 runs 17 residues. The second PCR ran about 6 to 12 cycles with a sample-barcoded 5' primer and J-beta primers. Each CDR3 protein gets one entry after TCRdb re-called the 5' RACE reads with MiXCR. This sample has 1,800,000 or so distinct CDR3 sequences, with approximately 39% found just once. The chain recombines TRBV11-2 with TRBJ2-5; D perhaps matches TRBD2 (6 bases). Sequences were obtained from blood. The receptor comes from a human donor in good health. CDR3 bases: TGTGCCAGCAGCTTTCTTGGGGGGACGGATACTCAAGAGACCCAGTACTTC. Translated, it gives CASSFLGGTDTQETQYF.